Below, 32 T cell receptor beta chains from the same sample are listed, as sequenced in a study of T cell responses to AZD1222 COVID-19 vaccine. The method was immunoSEQ multiplex PCR; TCRdb's version includes in-frame clones alone and lacks a portion of them. The repertoire holds roughly 100,000 clones, just under 95% seen once, with 2% to 2.5% in the top ten. The material was peripheral blood, obtained on day 0 of AZD1222 vaccination. The receptors were gathered from an adult in good health.

This clone was detected only once. This chain joins TRBV4-1 and TRBJ1-2; D gene ambiguous. Per germline, CDR1 MGHRA and CDR2 YSYEKL. CDR3 length equals 17 residues. V was cut by 1 base and J by 4 bases, with 19 bases left in between. In nucleotides, the CDR3 is TGCGCCAGCAGCCAAGCCCTACCGACGCGCCGGGCCTATGGCTACACCTTC. As protein: CASSQALPTRRAYGYTF.

V usage is TRBV5-1 and J usage is TRBJ1-2; 9 bases are a match to TRBD1. CDR1 is SGHRS, CDR2 YFSETQ, per germline. The J segment lost 8 bases and the V segment lost 0 bases, leaving 8 bases of the junction unmatched. The CDR3 extends over 15 amino acids. The CDR3 region is CASSLDIGTGYGYTF. The DNA for the CDR3 is TGCGCCAGCAGCTTGGATATAGGGACAGGGTACGGCTACACCTTC.

This chain joins TRBV12-3 or TRBV12-4 and TRBJ1-6; unclear D gene. This CDR3 spans 11 amino acids. Trimming removed 3 bases at V and 9 bases at J, with 3 bases between. The CDR3 protein is CASSFLSPLHF. CDR3 coding DNA: TGTGCCAGCAGTTTTCTTTCACCCCTCCACTTT.

V gene TRBV7-2 combines with J gene TRBJ1-5, with 7 bases lining up with TRBD1. CDR3 length: 16 amino acids. V shed 0 bases, J shed 2 bases, and the junction held 4 bases outside the gene matches. Per the germline V gene, CDR1 is SGHTA and CDR2 is FQGNSA. Here the CDR3 reads CASSLAEGAGNQPQHF. CDR3 bases: TGTGCCAGCAGCTTAGCGGAGGGGGCGGGCAATCAGCCCCAGCATTTT.

This clone was found once. The CDR3 DNA reads TGTGCCAGCAGCCTGACACGGGCCCTCCACTTT. This codes for CASSLTRALHF. The chain carries TRBV28 and TRBJ1-6; the D is unclear. Deletions cut 6 bases from V and 14 bases from J, with 11 bases between. CDR1 and CDR2 (germline): MDHEN, SYDVKM. The length of the CDR3 is 11 residues.

V and J are TRBV10-2 and TRBJ1-5; no reliable D call. V was pared by 8 bases and J by 0 bases, with 11 bases between. The germline V gene has CDR1 WSHSY and CDR2 SAAADI. There are 14 residues in the CDR3. The CDR3 coding sequence is TGCGCCAGCTGGACGGATTATAGCAATCAGCCCCAGCATTTT. It codes for CASWTDYSNQPQHF.

V is TRBV19 and J is TRBJ1-6; D perhaps matches TRBD1 (5 bases). From germline, CDR1 is LNHDA and CDR2 SQIVND (reference sequence). The CDR3 totals 15 residues. In DNA, the CDR3 is TGTGCATCCCGGAGCGGGGCTTCCTATAATTCACCCCTCCACTTT. Protein: CASRSGASYNSPLHF.

This chain joins TRBV6-5 and TRBJ1-1, with no clear D. Germline V gene data show CDR1 as MNHEY and CDR2 as SVGAGI. The CDR3 spans 12 residues. In nucleotides, the CDR3 is TGTGCTAGCCAAAGTGGGAACACTGAAGCTTTCTTT. Translating gives CASQSGNTEAFF.

This chain connects TRBV28 to TRBJ1-2, with D uncertain. V was pared by 3 bases and J by 7 bases, with 6 bases between. CDR3 length: 11 amino acids. In germline, CDR1 is MDHEN, CDR2 SYDVKM. CDR3 residues: CASSFLGGYTF. CDR3 DNA sequence: TGTGCCAGCAGTTTTCTTGGTGGCTACACCTTC.

V usage is TRBV19 and J usage is TRBJ1-5; D is uncertain. The CDR3 totals 15 residues. Looked up from germline, CDR1 is LNHDA and CDR2 is SQIVND (reference sequence). Trimming removed 5 bases from V and 0 bases from J, with 11 bases in between. CDR3 sequence: CASSALLYSNQPQHF. The DNA of the CDR3 is TGTGCCAGTAGTGCTCTCTTGTATAGCAATCAGCCCCAGCATTTT.

This clone has just one count. V gene TRBV5-1 combines with J gene TRBJ1-1; 10 bases map to TRBD1. V trimming: 4 bases; J trimming: 3 bases; junction bases outside the gene matches: 9. Germline V gene lookup returns CDR1 SGHRS and CDR2 YFSETQ. This CDR3 has 16 amino acids. As DNA, the CDR3 is TGCGCCAGCAGCGATTGGGACAGGGGAGGCGACACTGAAGCTTTCTTT. It is translated as CASSDWDRGGDTEAFF.

CDR3 sequence reads: CAWSLAGGRNTEAFF. CDR3 nucleotides: TGTGCCTGGAGCCTTGCTGGAGGACGGAACACTGAAGCTTTCTTT. This rearrangement joins TRBV30 to TRBJ1-1; D is uncertain. Germline lookup yields CDR1 GTSNPN and CDR2 SVGIG (reference sequence). The CDR3 is 15 residues long. V shed 3 bases and J shed 1 base, with 15 bases lying between them.

The chain couples TRBV19 to TRBJ2-2; D is perhaps TRBD1 or TRBD2 (6 bases each). The V and J ends lost 10 bases and 8 bases respectively, with 23 bases between them. Germline values: CDR1 LNHDA, CDR2 SQIVND (reference sequence). This CDR3 contains 15 residues. The CDR3, as DNA: TGTGCCAACCACCCCTTCGGGGGCGGCGGGGGGGAGCTGTTTTTT. Protein sequence: CANHPFGGGGGELFF.

This clone was seen a single time. The chain is built from TRBV5-1 and TRBJ1-5; 8 bases are shared with TRBD1. Unmatched junction bases numbered 8, after V lost 0 bases and J lost 9 bases. Germline CDR1 reads SGHRS; CDR2 reads YFSETQ. The CDR3 extends over 15 amino acids. Here the CDR3 reads CASSLDGTGARPQHF. The CDR3 DNA reads TGCGCCAGCAGCTTGGACGGGACAGGTGCACGGCCCCAGCATTTT.

The rearrangement links TRBV19 to TRBJ2-1; D unclear. Trimming removed 4 bases from V and 8 bases from J, with 6 bases in between. This CDR3 has 11 residues. CDR1 and CDR2 (germline): LNHDA, SQIVND (reference sequence). In DNA, the CDR3 is TGTGCCAGTAGTACAAGGTATGAGCAGTTCTTC. The encoded protein is CASSTRYEQFF.

In the case of this clone: Its ends do not fully match the called genes, so a read error is possible. The chain is built from TRBV7-7 and TRBJ2-7; D is undetermined. The CDR3 spans 13 residues. CDR1 and CDR2 (germline): SSHAT, FNYEAQ (reference sequence). The CDR3: CASSERTTYEQYF. The CDR3 region has the DNA TGTGCTAGCAGCGAGAGAACCACCTACGAGCAGTACTTC.

The rearrangement joins TRBV21-1 to TRBJ1-5. TRBV21-1 is noted as a pseudogene. The CDR3 extends over 10 amino acids. CDR3: CARSGGAQHF. CDR3 nucleotides: TGTGCCAGGAGCGGTGGGGCCCAGCATTTT.

This clone was observed a single time. V and J are TRBV5-8 and TRBJ1-1, with 9 bases lining up with TRBD1. The V gene end was trimmed by 3 bases and the J gene end by 6 bases; junction bases not matched to a gene: 6. The CDR3 runs to 14 residues. Germline assignment: CDR1 SGHTS and CDR2 YDEGEE. CDR3 in amino acids: CASSWGQGLPEAFF. CDR3 DNA sequence: TGTGCCAGCAGCTGGGGACAGGGTCTACCTGAAGCTTTCTTT.

The chain has TRBV27 and TRBJ2-1; maybe TRBD2 (7 bases). Germline CDR1 and CDR2: MNHEY and SMNVEV (reference sequence). The CDR3 has 14 amino acids. The V gene lost 6 bases and the J gene lost 6 bases, with 15 bases spanning the gap. For the CDR3, the DNA is TGTGCCAGCAGCATAGGGGGAGGGATCAATGAGCAGTTCTTC. This translates into CASSIGGGINEQFF.

The rearrangement joins TRBV7-9 to TRBJ2-1, with 8 bases matching TRBD2. This CDR3 comprises 15 residues. V lost 4 bases, J lost 14 bases, and 16 bases stayed unmatched. Germline V gene data show CDR1 as SEHNR and CDR2 as FQNEAQ (reference sequence). The CDR3 region is CASSSPEAGDSRKFF. The CDR3 region has the DNA TGTGCCAGCAGCTCACCCGAAGCGGGGGATAGTAGAAAGTTCTTC.

The chain couples TRBV10-2 to TRBJ1-5, with 10 bases fitting TRBD1. Trimming removed 10 bases from V and 7 bases from J; junction bases left unmatched: 4. Germline CDR1 WSHSY, CDR2 SAAADI. The CDR3 contains 12 residues. DNA of the CDR3: TGCGCCACGACAGGGGGCGGGCAGCCCCAGCATTTT. It codes for CATTGGGQPQHF.

V is TRBV29-1 and J is TRBJ1-4; D gene uncertain. Trimming removed 3 bases from V and 6 bases from J, with 17 bases in between. CDR3 length: 15 residues. Germline CDR1 SQVTM, CDR2 ANQGSEA. DNA of the CDR3: TGCAGCGTTGATGTGCGGACGGGCCCTCATGAAAAACTGTTTTTT. As protein: CSVDVRTGPHEKLFF.

This rearrangement joins TRBV27 to TRBJ1-2; TRBD1 is a possible D gene (5 bases). Germline assignment: CDR1 MNHEY and CDR2 SMNVEV (reference sequence). CDR3 size: 13 residues. The V end was cut by 5 bases, the J end by 0 bases, with 7 bases between. The DNA for the CDR3 is TGTGCCAGCAGTACGGGGGCTAACTATGGCTACACCTTC. As protein: CASSTGANYGYTF.

The chain carries TRBV5-6 and TRBJ2-3; a possible D gene is TRBD1 (5 bases). CDR1 is SGHDT and CDR2 is YYEEEE in the germline V gene. The CDR3 contains 16 residues. Trimming pared 3 bases from V and 0 bases from J, leaving 14 bases between. This CDR3 reads CASSSTGRPSTDTQYF. In DNA, the CDR3 is TGTGCCAGCAGCTCTACAGGCAGACCTAGCACAGATACGCAGTATTTT.

The sample holds one count of this clone. The rearrangement uses TRBV13 and TRBJ1-3, with D perhaps matching TRBD1 (5 bases). Per germline, CDR1 PRHDT and CDR2 FYEKMQ (reference sequence). Trimming cost V 0 bases and J 0 bases, with 12 bases left between them. The CDR3 extends over 17 amino acids. The CDR3 coding sequence is TGTGCCAGCAGCTTAGGGCAGGGTGGAGGCTCTGGAAACACCATATATTTT. Translation gives CASSLGQGGGSGNTIYF.

The chain employs TRBV19 and TRBJ2-7, with TRBD1 matching over 7 bases. This CDR3 is built from 16 residues. Germline V gene lookup returns CDR1 LNHDA and CDR2 SQIVND (reference sequence). The V gene end was trimmed by 7 bases and the J gene end by 6 bases; junction bases not matched to a gene: 18. CDR3 loop: CASTERPGQQRGEQYF. The CDR3 DNA sequence: TGTGCCAGTACTGAAAGACCGGGACAGCAGAGGGGCGAGCAGTACTTC.

The rearrangement uses TRBV12-3 or TRBV12-4 and TRBJ2-1; maybe TRBD2 (5 bases). This CDR3 has 13 amino acids. The V and J ends lost 3 bases and 8 bases respectively, with 11 bases between them. CDR3 protein: CASSFSEVDEQFF. The DNA for the CDR3 is TGTGCCAGCAGTTTTTCGGAGGTCGATGAGCAGTTCTTC.

The rearrangement links TRBV7-3 to TRBJ1-1; D is uncertain. The CDR3 spans 13 residues. V was shortened by 2 bases and J by 8 bases, with 12 bases between the two germline ends. In germline, CDR1 is SGHTA, CDR2 FQGTGA. The CDR3 DNA sequence: TGTGCCAGCAGCTTATTGGGCGGGAAGGAAGCTTTCTTT. Its translation: CASSLLGGKEAFF.

V and J are TRBV27 and TRBJ2-1; D is ambiguous. Germline CDR1 is MNHEY and CDR2 is SMNVEV (reference sequence). V gave up 3 bases and J gave up 5 bases, with 14 bases separating them. This CDR3 contains 15 residues. The chain's CDR3 is CASSFRHTQNNEQFF. The CDR3 coding sequence is TGTGCCAGCAGTTTCCGCCACACACAGAACAATGAGCAGTTCTTC.

The genes are TRBV5-8 and TRBJ1-1; D is ambiguous. From germline, CDR1 is SGHTS and CDR2 YDEGEE. V dropped 3 bases and J dropped 10 bases, with 13 bases sitting between them. The CDR3 spans 12 residues. The CDR3 sequence is CASSWGGGGAFF. In DNA, the CDR3 is TGTGCCAGCAGCTGGGGAGGTGGAGGAGCTTTCTTT. Drawing the rest from reference TRBV5-8 and TRBJ1-1, the complete variable domain is EAGVTQSPTHLIKTRGQQATLRCSPISGHTSVYWYQQALGLGLQFLLWYDEGEERNRGNFPPRFSGRQFPNYSSELNVNALELEDSALYLCASSWGGGGAFFGQGTRLTVV.

The chain joins TRBV6-5 to TRBJ1-4, with a tentative D call TRBD1 (5 bases). V was clipped by 5 bases and J by 13 bases, with 17 bases between them. The V gene's germline CDR1 is MNHEY and CDR2 SVGAGI. CDR3 size: 13 residues. CDR3 bases: TGTGCCAGCAGTCAACGCTCTGGTGGGGGACTGTTTTTT. Amino acid sequence: CASSQRSGGGLFF.

The V and J genes are TRBV3-1 (or the pseudogene TRBV3-2) and TRBJ1-3, with no clear D. V lost 1 base and J lost 0, with 10 bases in between. Germline V CDR1 and CDR2: LGHDT, YNNKEL (reference sequence). The CDR3 has 16 amino acids. This CDR3 reads CASSQGHTFSGNTIYF. The CDR3 region has the DNA TGTGCCAGCAGCCAAGGACACACCTTCTCTGGAAACACCATATATTTT.